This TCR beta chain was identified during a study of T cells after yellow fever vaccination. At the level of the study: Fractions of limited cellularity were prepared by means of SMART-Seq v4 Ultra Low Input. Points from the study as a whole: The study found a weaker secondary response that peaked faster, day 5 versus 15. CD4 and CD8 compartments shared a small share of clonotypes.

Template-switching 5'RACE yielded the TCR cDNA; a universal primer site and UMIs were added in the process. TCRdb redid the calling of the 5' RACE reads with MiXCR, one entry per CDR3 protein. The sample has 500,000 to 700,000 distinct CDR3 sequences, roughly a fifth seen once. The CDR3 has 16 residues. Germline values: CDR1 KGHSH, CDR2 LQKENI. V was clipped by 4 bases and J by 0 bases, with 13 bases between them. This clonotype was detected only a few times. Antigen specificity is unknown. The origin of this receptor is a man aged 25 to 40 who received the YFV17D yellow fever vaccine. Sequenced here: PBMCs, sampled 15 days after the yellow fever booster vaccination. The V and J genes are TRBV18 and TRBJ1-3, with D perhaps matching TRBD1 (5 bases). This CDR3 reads CASSLRDGSSGNTIYF. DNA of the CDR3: TGTGCCAGCTCACTTCGGGACGGAAGCTCTGGAAACACCATATATTTT.